Following are 9 T cell receptor beta chains from one sample sequenced in a study of T cells in Graves' hyperthyroidism and ophthalmopathy. The TCR beta CDR3 regions underwent amplification using RNA transcripts as the source. HTBI primers were employed in a first-round RT-PCR of the TCR CDR3. Each CDR3 protein is one row after TCRdb ran MiXCR on the multiplex PCR reads. Of 300,000 to 400,000 distinct CDR3 sequences listed, approximately 15% are singletons. Sample: blood. These receptors were taken from a woman aged 55-70 years with Graves' hyperthyroidism.

The chain is built from TRBV12-3 or TRBV12-4 and TRBJ2-1; D remains ambiguous. This CDR3 is 12 amino acids long. V lost 2 bases and J 13 bases, leaving 12 bases between the germline ends. CDR3 nucleotide sequence: TGTGCCAGCAGTTTACCTGTAGGAGAACAGTTCTTC. Translating gives CASSLPVGEQFF.

This clonotype has a count of ten or more. The J gene is TRBJ2-7, the V gene TRBV28, with 12 positions matching TRBD2. Germline-derived CDR1 and CDR2 are MDHEN and SYDVKM. The CDR3 consists of 18 residues. V gave up 3 bases and J gave up 5 bases; unmatched junction bases: 14. The CDR3 is CASSLFLAGGPLRDEQYF. In DNA, the CDR3 is TGTGCCAGCAGTTTGTTTCTAGCGGGAGGGCCTTTGAGGGACGAGCAGTACTTC.

This clonotype was seen repeatedly, ten times or more. The chain joins TRBV20-1 to TRBJ2-3, with 11 bases fitting TRBD2. The CDR3 consists of 17 residues. Unmatched junction bases numbered 12, after V lost 3 bases and J lost 4 bases. Germline CDR1 DFQATT, CDR2 SNEGSKA (reference sequence). The CDR3, as DNA: TGCAGTGCTAGGGAAAGACTAGCGGGATTTGCTGCAGATACGCAGTATTTT. Its protein is CSARERLAGFAADTQYF.

This clonotype was seen many times. The genes are TRBV6-5 and TRBJ2-7; D gene unclear. The CDR3 contains 13 residues. The V gene's germline CDR1 is MNHEY and CDR2 SVGAGI. Trimming took 0 bases from V and 9 from J, leaving 12 bases between them. Written as DNA, the CDR3 is TGTGCCAGCAGTTACTCGCCCAGGACCGTGCAGTACTTC. Its protein product is CASSYSPRTVQYF.

About this clonotype itself: An end of the junction does not agree with germline; a read error may underlie this. The CDR3 loop reads CASSFTGIYGCTF. The CDR3 DNA sequence: TGTGCCAGCAGTTTCACAGGGATATATGGCTGCACCTTC. The chain combines TRBV27 with TRBJ1-2; possible D gene TRBD1, 6 bases. The CDR3 runs 13 residues. CDR1 and CDR2 from the germline V gene are MNHEY and SMNVEV (reference sequence).

In its sample, this clonotype was seen many times. The CDR3 protein is CASSPWSSGANVLTF. Here the CDR3 DNA reads TGTGCCAGCAGCCCCTGGAGCTCTGGGGCCAACGTCCTGACTTTC. This chain uses TRBV11-2 with TRBJ2-6, with D hard to call. The V gene's germline CDR1 is SGHAT and CDR2 FQNNGV. Trimming removed 5 bases from V and 0 bases from J, with 8 bases in between. The CDR3 extends over 15 amino acids.

In its sample, this clonotype was seen many times. The V gene is TRBV12-3 or TRBV12-4, the J gene TRBJ1-1, with a weak D call TRBD1 (5 bases). The CDR3 sequence is 14 residues long. Trimming removed 6 bases at V and 1 base at J, with 12 bases between. DNA for the CDR3: TGTGCCAGCAGGGGGGTGGGGCAGAACACTGAAGCTTTCTTT. Translated: CASRGVGQNTEAFF.

This clonotype has a handful of counts. The chain is built from TRBV27 and TRBJ1-2; no firm D call. The CDR3 has 14 residues. Germline CDR1 is MNHEY and CDR2 is SMNVEV (reference sequence). V was cut by 6 bases and J by 1 base, with 12 bases left in between. CDR3 protein: CASRDPTINYGYTF. Written as DNA, the CDR3 is TGTGCCAGCAGAGACCCAACGATTAACTATGGCTACACCTTC.

The chain has TRBV20-1 and TRBJ2-1, with TRBD1 as a possible D gene (6 bases). The CDR3 is 14 residues long. V shed 0 bases and J shed 9 bases, with 15 bases lying between them. Germline CDR1 is DFQATT and CDR2 is SNEGSKA (reference sequence). CDR3 coding DNA: TGCAGTGCTAGAGACCAGGGGATTTCGGTTGAGCAGTTCTTC. Translation: CSARDQGISVEQFF.